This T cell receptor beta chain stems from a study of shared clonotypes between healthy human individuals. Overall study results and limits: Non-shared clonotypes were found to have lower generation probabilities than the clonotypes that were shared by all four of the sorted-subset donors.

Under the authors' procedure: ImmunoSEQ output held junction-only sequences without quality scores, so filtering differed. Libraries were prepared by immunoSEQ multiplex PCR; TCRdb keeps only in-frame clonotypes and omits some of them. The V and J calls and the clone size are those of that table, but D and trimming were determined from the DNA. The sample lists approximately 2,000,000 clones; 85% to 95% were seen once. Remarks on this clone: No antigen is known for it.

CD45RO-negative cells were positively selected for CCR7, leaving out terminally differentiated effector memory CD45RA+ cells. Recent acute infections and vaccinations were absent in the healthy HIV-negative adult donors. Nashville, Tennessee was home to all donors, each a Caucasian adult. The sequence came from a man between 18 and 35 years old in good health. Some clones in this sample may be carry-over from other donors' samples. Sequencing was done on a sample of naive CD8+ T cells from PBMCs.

The CDR3 region is CAWSPGQGIYEQYF. The CDR3 DNA reads TGTGCCTGGAGTCCGGGACAGGGAATCTACGAGCAGTACTTC. The chain combines TRBV30 with TRBJ2-7; 9 bases align to TRBD1. CDR3 length: 14 residues. The germline V gene has CDR1 GTSNPN and CDR2 SVGIG (reference sequence). The V gene end was trimmed by 2 bases and the J gene end by 3 bases; junction bases not matched to a gene: 5.